This record looks at one T cell receptor beta chain sequence and its context. These data come from a study of cytomegalovirus exposure and HLA in healthy donors. The PCR employed 60 Vbeta primers together with 13 Jbeta primers. The data were produced by immunoSEQ multiplex PCR, yet TCRdb's version contains in-frame clones alone and is incomplete. Of 100,000 to 150,000 clones listed, roughly three quarters were seen once; the top ten hold about 1%. The sample consisted of PBMCs. The clonotype was recovered from a woman in her twenties or thirties in good health and CMV-seronegative.

Here the CDR3 reads CAGRRGVTDTQYF. The CDR3 coding sequence is TGTGCCGGCAGGCGGGGTGTCACAGATACGCAGTATTTT. This chain joins TRBV19 and TRBJ2-3; perhaps TRBD2 as D (6 bases). Trimming removed 11 bases at V and 2 bases at J, with 14 bases between. The CDR3 is made up of 13 amino acids. Germline V gives CDR1 LNHDA, CDR2 SQIVND (reference sequence).